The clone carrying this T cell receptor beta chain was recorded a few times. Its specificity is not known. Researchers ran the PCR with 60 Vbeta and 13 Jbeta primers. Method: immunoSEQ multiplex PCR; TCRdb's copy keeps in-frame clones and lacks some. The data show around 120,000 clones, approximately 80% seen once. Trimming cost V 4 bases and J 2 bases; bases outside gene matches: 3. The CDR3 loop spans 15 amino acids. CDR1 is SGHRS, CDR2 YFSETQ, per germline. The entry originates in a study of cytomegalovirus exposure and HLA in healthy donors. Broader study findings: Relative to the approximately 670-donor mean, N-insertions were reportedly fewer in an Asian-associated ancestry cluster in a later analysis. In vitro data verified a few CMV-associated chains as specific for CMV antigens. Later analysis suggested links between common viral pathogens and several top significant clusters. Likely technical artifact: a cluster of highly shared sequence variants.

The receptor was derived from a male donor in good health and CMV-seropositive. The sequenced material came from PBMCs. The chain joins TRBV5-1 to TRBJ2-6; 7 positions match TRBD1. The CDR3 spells CASSEGAPGANVLTF. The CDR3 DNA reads TGCGCCAGCAGCGAGGGGGCCCCTGGGGCCAACGTCCTGACTTTC.